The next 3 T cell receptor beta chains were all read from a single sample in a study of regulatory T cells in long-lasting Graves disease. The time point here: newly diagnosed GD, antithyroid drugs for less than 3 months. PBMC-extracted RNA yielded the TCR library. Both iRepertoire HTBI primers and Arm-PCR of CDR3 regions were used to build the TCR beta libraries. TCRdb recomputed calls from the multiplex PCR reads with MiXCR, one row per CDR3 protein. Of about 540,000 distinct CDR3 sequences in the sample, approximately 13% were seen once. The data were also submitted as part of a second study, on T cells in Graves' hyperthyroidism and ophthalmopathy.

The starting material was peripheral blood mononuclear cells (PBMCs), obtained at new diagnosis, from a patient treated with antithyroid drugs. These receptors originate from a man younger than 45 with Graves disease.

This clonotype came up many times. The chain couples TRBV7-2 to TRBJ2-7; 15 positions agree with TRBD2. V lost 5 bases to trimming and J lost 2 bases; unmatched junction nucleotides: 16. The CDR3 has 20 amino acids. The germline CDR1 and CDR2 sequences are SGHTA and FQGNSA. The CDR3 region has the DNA TGTGCCAGCAGCGCCCGCACCGGGACTAGCGGGAGGTGGACCACCTACGAGCAGTACTTC. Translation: CASSARTGTSGRWTTYEQYF.

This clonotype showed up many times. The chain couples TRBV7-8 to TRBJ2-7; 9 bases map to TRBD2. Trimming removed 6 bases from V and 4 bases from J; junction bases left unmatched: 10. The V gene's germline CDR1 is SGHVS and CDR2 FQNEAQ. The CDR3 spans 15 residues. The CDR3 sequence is CASRHTGTSRYEQYF. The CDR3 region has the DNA TGTGCCAGCAGACACACCGGGACTAGCAGATACGAGCAGTACTTC. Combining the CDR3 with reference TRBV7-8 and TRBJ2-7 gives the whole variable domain GAGVSQSPRYKVAKRGQDVALRCDPISGHVSLFWYQQALGQGPEFLTYFQNEAQLDKSGLPSDRFFAERPEGSVSTLKIQRTQQEDSAVYLCASRHTGTSRYEQYFGPGTRLTVT.

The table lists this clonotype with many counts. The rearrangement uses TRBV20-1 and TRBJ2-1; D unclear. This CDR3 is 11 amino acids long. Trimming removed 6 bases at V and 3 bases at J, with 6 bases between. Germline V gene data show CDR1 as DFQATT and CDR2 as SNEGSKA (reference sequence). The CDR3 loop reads CSAQFYNEQFF. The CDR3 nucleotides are TGCAGTGCCCAATTCTACAATGAGCAGTTCTTC.